The 25 T cell receptor beta chains in this list originate from one sample, sequenced in a study of cytomegalovirus exposure and HLA in healthy donors. PCR used 60 Vbeta primers and 13 Jbeta primers. Libraries were prepared by immunoSEQ multiplex PCR; TCRdb keeps only in-frame clonotypes and omits some of them. The listing contains about 67,000 clones. The sequencing input was PBMCs. The receptors were gathered from a young woman in good health and CMV-seronegative.

The V call is TRBV30, the J call TRBJ1-2; 7 nucleotides agree with TRBD1. Losses at the gene ends were 1 base for V and 5 bases for J; bases not matched to a gene: 1. In germline, CDR1 is GTSNPN, CDR2 SVGIG (reference sequence). CDR3 size: 12 residues. CDR3 protein: CAWSGGQYGYTF. The CDR3 DNA reads TGTGCCTGGAGTGGGGGACAGTATGGCTACACCTTC.

The CDR3 protein is CASSPQGRVYEQYF. The CDR3 DNA reads as TGTGCCAGCAGCCCCCAGGGCAGGGTGTACGAGCAGTACTTC. The V call is TRBV9, the J call TRBJ2-7, with a weak D call TRBD1 (5 bases). V lost 4 bases and J 4 bases, leaving 15 bases between the germline ends. The CDR3 is 14 amino acids. The germline V gene encodes CDR1 SGDLS and CDR2 YYNGEE.

The genes are TRBV25-1 and TRBJ1-1; 8 bases agree with TRBD1. V was clipped by 5 bases and J by 6 bases; unmatched bases: 8. The CDR3 length is 14 residues. Per the germline V gene, CDR1 is MGHDK and CDR2 is SYGVNS. CDR3 in DNA: TGTGCCAGCAGTTCTAAACAGGGGGTCCCTGAAGCTTTCTTT. This gives the protein CASSSKQGVPEAFF.

V usage is TRBV4-1 and J usage is TRBJ2-7; D not resolved. Germline V gene data show CDR1 as MGHRA and CDR2 as YSYEKL. Trimming removed 4 bases from V and 7 bases from J, with 8 bases in between. The CDR3 length is 11 residues. CDR3 protein: CASSRESEQYF. The CDR3 region has the DNA TGCGCCAGCAGCCGCGAATCGGAGCAGTACTTC.

This chain uses TRBV7-2 with TRBJ2-3, with 7 nucleotides matching TRBD2. The V gene end was trimmed by 3 bases and the J gene end by 1 base; junction bases not matched to a gene: 7. CDR1 SGHTA and CDR2 FQGNSA come from the germline V gene. The CDR3 is 16 residues long. The CDR3 bases are TGTGCCAGCAGCTTGGGGTTAGCGGGCCGCACAGATACGCAGTATTTT. Its protein is CASSLGLAGRTDTQYF.

The chain employs TRBV7-9 and TRBJ1-5, with D uncertain. V lost 2 bases and J 6 bases, leaving 8 bases between the germline ends. Germline V gene lookup returns CDR1 SEHNR and CDR2 FQNEAQ (reference sequence). This CDR3 region has 13 residues. The CDR3 here is CASSLLGGQPQHF. The CDR3 DNA follows: TGTGCCAGCAGCTTACTGGGAGGTCAGCCCCAGCATTTT. The whole variable domain, filled in from reference TRBV7-9 and TRBJ1-5, reads DTGVSQNPRHKITKRGQNVTFRCDPISEHNRLYWYRQTLGQGPEFLTYFQNEAQLEKSRLLSDRFSAERPKGSFSTLEIQRTEQGDSAMYLCASSLLGGQPQHFGDGTRLSIL.

In DNA, the CDR3 is TGCGCCAGCAGCCCTACGGGCGGGAGGGCGAACACCGGGGAGCTGTTTTTT. Encoded protein: CASSPTGGRANTGELFF. This chain connects TRBV5-1 to TRBJ2-2; 9 bases align to TRBD2. Germline lookup yields CDR1 SGHRS and CDR2 YFSETQ. The CDR3 has 17 residues. Trimming cost V 4 bases and J 0 bases; bases outside gene matches: 7.

The chain has TRBV25-1 and TRBJ2-7; 7 nucleotides align to TRBD1. The CDR3 contains 15 residues. V gave up 4 bases and J gave up 2 bases; unmatched junction bases: 8. Germline V gene lookup returns CDR1 MGHDK and CDR2 SYGVNS. CDR3 sequence (DNA): TGTGCCAGCAGTGTAACCGGGACAGCCGCCTACGAGCAGTACTTC. Protein: CASSVTGTAAYEQYF.

The chain joins TRBV10-3 to TRBJ1-6, with a possible D match to TRBD1 (6 bases). The germline V gene has CDR1 ENHRY and CDR2 SYGVKD. The CDR3 has 15 amino acids. Trimming shortened V by 7 bases and J by 5 bases, and 15 bases separated the two germline ends. The CDR3 sequence is CAINHDDRHNSPLHF. The DNA for the CDR3 is TGTGCCATCAACCATGATGACAGGCATAATTCACCCCTCCACTTT.

V and J are TRBV19 and TRBJ1-5, with a tentative D call TRBD1 (5 bases). The CDR3 sequence is 12 residues long. Germline V CDR1 and CDR2: LNHDA, SQIVND (reference sequence). With 11 bases removed from V and 7 bases from J, the gap between germline ends came to 15 bases. The CDR3 region is CASQGPNQPQHF. DNA of the CDR3: TGTGCCTCTCAGGGTCCCAACCAGCCCCAGCATTTT.

The chain has TRBV1 and TRBJ2-7; TRBD2, the D gene given by the table, was not confirmed from the DNA. TRBV1 is marked as a pseudogene. The length of the CDR3 is 16 residues. CDR3 sequence: CTSSQEPMGGVYEQYF. The CDR3 DNA follows: TGCACCAGCAGCCAAGAACCGATGGGGGGTGTCTACGAGCAGTACTTC.

In regard to this clone: One end of the junction fails to match germline, which may point to a read error. The genes are TRBV29-1 and TRBJ1-5, with 10 bases lining up with TRBD1. This CDR3 is 13 amino acids long. CDR1 is SQVTM and CDR2 is ANQGSEA in the germline V gene. The CDR3 region has the DNA TGCAGCGGGGGACAGGGGAGGAATCAGCACCAGCATTTT. It encodes CSGGQGRNQHQHF.

The chain carries TRBV19 and TRBJ2-7; the D gene is possibly TRBD2 (5 bases). V was clipped by 4 bases and J by 0 bases, with 13 bases between them. The CDR3 is 15 amino acids. Germline V lookup: CDR1 LNHDA, CDR2 SQIVND (reference sequence). CDR3 coding DNA: TGTGCCAGTAGTAGTCAATATCGGGGCTCCTACGAGCAGTACTTC. Translation gives CASSSQYRGSYEQYF.

This rearrangement joins TRBV7-9 to TRBJ2-7, with D possibly matching TRBD2 (6 bases). The V gene lost 11 bases and the J gene lost 0 bases, with 11 bases spanning the gap. The CDR3 consists of 12 residues. Germline loops: CDR1 SEHNR, CDR2 FQNEAQ (reference sequence). CDR3 in DNA: TGTGCCGCGGCGGGGAGCTCCTACGAGCAGTACTTC. It codes for CAAAGSSYEQYF.

This chain connects TRBV30 to TRBJ2-7; the D gene is possibly TRBD1 (6 bases). Per germline, CDR1 GTSNPN and CDR2 SVGIG (reference sequence). CDR3 size: 14 residues. V was pared by 3 bases and J by 5 bases, with 17 bases between. CDR3 sequence: CAWRLGHLGDEQYF. The CDR3, as DNA: TGTGCCTGGAGGTTGGGACACCTGGGGGACGAGCAGTACTTC.

The chain uses TRBV4-2 and TRBJ2-1, with TRBD2 matching 9 bases. The CDR3 length is 20 residues. V was clipped by 1 base and J by 0 bases; unmatched bases: 13. Looked up from germline, CDR1 is LGHNA and CDR2 is YNFKEQ. CDR3 nucleotide sequence: TGTGCCAGCAGCCAAGTTCCAGCGGGGGGCTCAAGGAGCTCCTACAATGAGCAGTTCTTC. Amino acids: CASSQVPAGGSRSSYNEQFF.

The chain is built from TRBV5-1 and TRBJ2-5; D not certain. Trimming removed 5 bases at V and 1 base at J, with 18 bases between. The CDR3 contains 16 residues. CDR1 and CDR2 from the germline V gene are SGHRS and YFSETQ. CDR3 nucleotide sequence: TGCGCCAGCAGTTCGCTTCCAACTGCACCCCAAGAGACCCAGTACTTC. Amino acid sequence: CASSSLPTAPQETQYF.

CDR3 sequence: CASIGQGYEQYF. CDR3 DNA: TGTGCCAGCATTGGACAGGGCTACGAGCAGTACTTC. The gene calls are TRBV5-6 and TRBJ2-7, with 8 positions matching TRBD1. CDR1 is SGHDT and CDR2 is YYEEEE in the germline V gene. The J segment lost 3 bases and the V segment lost 6 bases, leaving 2 bases of the junction unmatched. The CDR3 is 12 amino acids.

The CDR3 spells CASSSETGGDIDTQYF. For the CDR3, the DNA is TGTGCCAGCAGCTCCGAAACAGGGGGAGATATAGATACGCAGTATTTT. The rearrangement links TRBV7-9 to TRBJ2-3; 8 positions agree with TRBD1. Trimming cost V 4 bases and J 5 bases; bases outside gene matches: 11. Germline V gene lookup returns CDR1 SEHNR and CDR2 FQNEAQ (reference sequence). This CDR3 is 16 amino acids long.

The chain is built from TRBV29-1 and TRBJ2-1; a possible D gene is TRBD1 (6 bases). This CDR3 region has 13 residues. Germline V CDR1 and CDR2: SQVTM, ANQGSEA. Trimming pared 8 bases from V and 7 bases from J, leaving 18 bases between. The CDR3 DNA reads TGCAGCTTTCCGACAGGAGGTGAGAATGAGCAGTTCTTC. Protein: CSFPTGGENEQFF.

The V and J genes are TRBV25-1 and TRBJ2-5; TRBD1 might be the D (5 bases). Matching the DNA end better, TRBJ2-7 makes the J call doubtful. Germline V lookup: CDR1 MGHDK, CDR2 SYGVNS. This CDR3 region has 14 residues. The CDR3 nucleotides are TGTGCCAGCAGTGACAGGGTGGGTTCTTACGAGCAGTACTTC. Protein product: CASSDRVGSYEQYF.

The V gene is TRBV13, the J gene TRBJ2-2; a possible D gene is TRBD2 (6 bases). Per the germline V gene, CDR1 is PRHDT and CDR2 is FYEKMQ (reference sequence). There are 15 residues in the CDR3. V lost 9 bases and J 8 bases, leaving 22 bases between the germline ends. Here the CDR3 DNA reads TGTGCCAGTAGGAAGTTAGCGGCCAACAGGGGGGAGCTGTTTTTT. Translated: CASRKLAANRGELFF. Based on the CDR3 plus reference TRBV13 and TRBJ2-2, the full variable domain is AAGVIQSPRHLIKEKRETATLKCYPIPRHDTVYWYQQGPGQDPQFLISFYEKMQSDKGSIPDRFSAQQFSDYHSELNMSSLELGDSALYFCASRKLAANRGELFFGEGSRLTVL.

This chain joins TRBV28 and TRBJ1-1; D is undetermined. Between the trimmed V and J ends, which lost 10 bases and 0 bases, there was a span of 6 bases. The CDR3 sequence is 11 residues long. In germline, CDR1 is MDHEN, CDR2 SYDVKM. The CDR3 DNA is TGTGCCACCCTTCTGAACACTGAAGCTTTCTTT. Its protein is CATLLNTEAFF.

The chain joins TRBV18 to TRBJ2-7, with TRBD1 matching 7 bases. Germline V gene data show CDR1 as KGHSH and CDR2 as LQKENI. The CDR3 has 15 amino acids. The V segment lost 0 bases and the J segment 0 bases; nucleotides outside the gene matches: 2. The DNA for the CDR3 is TGTGCCAGCTCACCACCACAGGGGAGCTCCTACGAGCAGTACTTC. Translating gives CASSPPQGSSYEQYF.

The chain combines TRBV7-2 with TRBJ2-7; D perhaps matches TRBD2 (7 bases). Trimming removed 1 base at V and 6 bases at J, with 19 bases between. Germline V lookup: CDR1 SGHTA, CDR2 FQGNSA. This CDR3 spans 16 amino acids. The CDR3 DNA follows: TGTGCCAGCAGCTTAGTGTTGGGGGGGCCCCTACCCGAGCAGTACTTC. This gives the protein CASSLVLGGPLPEQYF.